This T cell receptor beta chain was captured by sequencing in a study of cytomegalovirus exposure and HLA in healthy donors. Each donor was healthy, and each was a bone marrow donor. While unrecorded immune exposures were likely, the donors were nominally healthy when sampled. PCR involved 60 Vbeta and 13 Jbeta primers. The protocol was immunoSEQ multiplex PCR, while the TCRdb copy is restricted to in-frame clones and leaves out a portion. The sample carries about 160,000 clones, just under 65% recorded once. V dropped 6 bases and J dropped 11; count of bases not matched to a gene: 11. This CDR3 has 14 amino acids. CDR1 is GTSNPN, CDR2 SVGIG, per germline (reference sequence).

The chain links TRBV30 to TRBJ2-5; TRBD2 matches 14 bases. Sequencing input: PBMCs. The TCR sequence derives from a woman between 55 and 75 years old in good health and CMV-seropositive. The CDR3 DNA is TGTGCCTGTCCGACTAGCGGGAGGGCCTGGGAGCAGTACTTC. This codes for CACPTSGRAWEQYF.